A single sample is the source of the 13 T cell receptor beta chains below, sequenced in a study of identical twins. Via MiXCR, TCRdb re-called the 5' RACE reads, giving one row per CDR3 protein. Among more than 400,000 distinct CDR3 sequences, 13% to 15% were seen once, and the ten largest hold less than 0.5%. These data also formed part of another study, on yellow fever vaccine responses in identical twins.

Sequenced input: CD4+ T cells sorted from blood. The receptor source for this set is a woman between 18 and 30 years old in good health.

The genes are TRBV29-1 and TRBJ1-5; tentatively, D is TRBD1 (6 bases). V was trimmed by 6 bases and J by 3 bases, leaving 12 bases between them. This CDR3 contains 13 residues. Germline V lookup: CDR1 SQVTM, CDR2 ANQGSEA. CDR3 nucleotide sequence: TGCAGCGTCGGACAGAATAACAATCAGCCCCAGCATTTT. Translated: CSVGQNNNQPQHF.

This clonotype was seen a handful of times. The CDR3 region is CASSLNMEGSSDEQYF. The CDR3 DNA reads TGCGCCAGCAGCTTGAATATGGAGGGCTCATCCGACGAGCAGTACTTC. The chain joins TRBV5-1 to TRBJ2-7; tentative D call: TRBD2 (6 bases). The CDR3 covers 16 residues. Germline CDR1 is SGHRS and CDR2 is YFSETQ. Trimming removed 1 base at V and 5 bases at J, with 19 bases between.

The gene calls are TRBV27 and TRBJ1-2, with 9 bases matching TRBD1. The CDR3 loop spans 14 amino acids. The ends lost 6 bases at V and 0 bases at J; junction bases unmatched: 2. Germline V gene data show CDR1 as MNHEY and CDR2 as SMNVEV (reference sequence). The CDR3 here is CASRRQGANYGYTF. CDR3 nucleotide sequence: TGTGCCAGCAGACGACAGGGGGCTAACTATGGCTACACCTTC.

This clonotype was observed a handful of times. The chain joins TRBV25-1 to TRBJ2-1; D not certain. V was cut by 0 bases and J by 9 bases, with 3 bases left in between. This CDR3 contains 11 residues. From germline, CDR1 is MGHDK and CDR2 SYGVNS. CDR3: CASSEYIEQFF. The CDR3 coding sequence is TGTGCCAGCAGTGAATATATTGAGCAGTTCTTC.

This chain links TRBV12-3 or TRBV12-4 with TRBJ2-5; 8 bases map to TRBD1. The V segment lost 6 bases and the J segment 2 bases; nucleotides outside the gene matches: 8. This CDR3 comprises 15 residues. The chain's CDR3 is CASSPLHRGQETQYF. As DNA, the CDR3 is TGTGCCAGCAGCCCCTTGCACAGGGGGCAAGAGACCCAGTACTTC.

The V call is TRBV12-3 or TRBV12-4, the J call TRBJ2-3; D is uncertain. This CDR3 is built from 16 residues. V lost 6 bases and J lost 4, with 20 bases in between. The CDR3 DNA reads as TGTGCCAGCAGCCTACTTCATTTGAATTCCCCAGATACGCAGTATTTT. Amino acid sequence: CASSLLHLNSPDTQYF.

This clonotype was seen more than once but under ten times. CDR3 sequence reads: CASRTPGFGYTF. In nucleotides, the CDR3 is TGTGCCAGCAGAACCCCAGGTTTCGGCTACACCTTC. This chain connects TRBV6-6 to TRBJ1-2, with no clear D. Germline V gene lookup returns CDR1 MNHNY and CDR2 SVGAGI (reference sequence). CDR3 length: 12 residues. V was clipped by 6 bases and J by 8 bases, with 13 bases between them.

The chain is built from TRBV15 and TRBJ2-5; weak D call: TRBD2 (6 bases). Germline V gene data show CDR1 as LNHNV and CDR2 as YYDKDF (reference sequence). The CDR3 covers 14 residues. V was cut by 1 base and J by 5 bases, with 11 bases left in between. In nucleotides, the CDR3 is TGTGCCACCAGCAGAGCGGGAGATGGGGAGACCCAGTACTTC. Translated, it gives CATSRAGDGETQYF.

The rearrangement links TRBV19 to TRBJ1-2; the match to TRBD1 covers 9 bases. After removal of 10 bases from V and 6 bases from J, the junction contained 3 bases not matched to a gene. The CDR3 runs 11 residues. Per germline, CDR1 LNHDA and CDR2 SQIVND (reference sequence). As DNA, the CDR3 is TGTGCCACACGGGACAGGGATGGCTACACCTTC. It yields the protein CATRDRDGYTF.

The DNA for the CDR3 is TGTGCCAGCTCACCAGACAGGGCACGGAGTGAGCAGTTCTTC. This encodes CASSPDRARSEQFF. This chain links TRBV18 with TRBJ2-1; TRBD1 matches at 7 bases. This CDR3 is 14 amino acids long. The germline CDR1 and CDR2 sequences are KGHSH and LQKENI. The V and J ends lost 2 bases and 9 bases, in that order; junction bases with no gene match: 7.

This clonotype was found a few times. This sequence joins TRBV6-4 and TRBJ2-3, with TRBD2 matching 8 bases. The CDR3 has 15 residues. V lost 3 bases and J lost 1; bases outside the gene matches: 3. Germline-derived CDR1 and CDR2 are MRHNA and SNTAGT. This CDR3 is CASSDRGGGTDTQYF. The DNA for the CDR3 is TGTGCCAGCAGTGATCGGGGGGGAGGCACAGATACGCAGTATTTT.

This clonotype was picked up a small number of times. The rearrangement joins TRBV20-1 to TRBJ2-1; 7 bases are shared with TRBD2. This CDR3 region has 13 residues. The V and J ends lost 6 bases and 6 bases, in that order; junction bases with no gene match: 8. In germline, CDR1 is DFQATT, CDR2 SNEGSKA (reference sequence). The CDR3 region has the DNA TGCAGTGCCCGAGGCGGGGGTCTCAATGAGCAGTTCTTC. Its translation is CSARGGGLNEQFF.

The chain is built from TRBV6-1 and TRBJ2-2; D gene uncertain. Germline CDR1 reads MNHNS; CDR2 reads SASEGT. The CDR3 has 13 amino acids. With 5 bases removed from V and 3 bases from J, the gap between germline ends came to 7 bases. CDR3 in DNA: TGTGCCAGCAGTCCCACGCACACCGGGGAGCTGTTTTTT. As protein: CASSPTHTGELFF.